This section outlines one T cell receptor beta chain sequence together with its context. The record originates from a study of blood T cell repertoires in COVID-19. Study at large: Specimens from acute and convalescent COVID-19 originated in the United States, Italy and Spain. Sources were T cells, B-cell-depleted T cells, or PBMCs; the material itself was cDNA or gDNA.

In the study's own analysis: From reference gene primer amplification, estimates of nucleated cell counts were derived. Clones were sequenced by immunoSEQ multiplex PCR, and TCRdb holds only the in-frame ones, with some missing. V and J calls plus clone size are reproduced from that table; the DNA served to infer D and trimming. The data hold a few hundred thousand clones, with 70% to 90% observed a single time. This CDR3 region has 15 residues. The trim removed 0 bases at V and 5 bases at J, leaving 5 bases unmatched. CDR1 GTSNPN and CDR2 SVGIG come from the germline V gene (reference sequence). This TCR was sampled from a woman aged 45-65 years who had recovered from COVID-19. The chain recombines TRBV30 with TRBJ2-5; TRBD2 aligns across 11 bases. The sample consisted of peripheral blood. This chain's CDR3 is CAWSVASGRSETQYF. The CDR3 nucleotides are TGTGCCTGGAGTGTGGCTAGCGGGAGGTCGGAGACCCAGTACTTC.